This note documents a single T cell receptor beta chain sequence. The library targeted TCRbeta and was prepared with unique molecular identifiers. TCRdb redid the calling of the PCR reads with MiXCR, one entry per CDR3 protein. The table has approximately 500,000 distinct CDR3 sequences, 25% to 30% seen once. The data stem from a study of T-cell reconstitution after alpha-beta-depleted transplantation in children. In germline, CDR1 is DFQATT, CDR2 SNEGSKA (reference sequence). The CDR3 has 14 residues. V was trimmed by 0 bases and J by 7 bases, leaving 15 bases between them. Sequenced here: PBMCs, sampled before TCRalphabeta/CD19-depleted stem cell transplant. The receptor was isolated from a boy under three years old with Wiskott-Aldrich syndrome, due to receive a stem cell transplant. The chain recombines TRBV20-1 with TRBJ1-1; unclear D gene. CDR3 amino acids: CSARDGSPAGEAFF. CDR3 DNA sequence: TGCAGTGCTAGAGATGGCTCTCCTGCGGGTGAAGCTTTCTTT.